These 24 T cell receptor beta chains were all obtained from the same sample, sequenced in a study of blood T cell repertoires in COVID-19. TCRdb's copy holds only in-frame clones and misses some; the assay was immunoSEQ multiplex PCR. Seen here are around 300,000 clones, around 86% observed once, and the top ten hold 3%. The sequencing input was peripheral blood. These receptors originate from a woman aged 25 to 39 with active or convalescent COVID-19.

This chain joins TRBV4-1 and TRBJ1-1; D perhaps matches TRBD1 (5 bases). The CDR3 is 15 residues long. V was cut by 3 bases and J by 3 bases, with 14 bases left in between. Germline V CDR1 and CDR2: MGHRA, YSYEKL. The CDR3 DNA reads as TGCGCCAGCAGCCAGTTCTACAGGTCCCACACTGAAGCTTTCTTT. Amino acid sequence: CASSQFYRSHTEAFF.

The DNA of the CDR3 is TGTGCCAGTACATGGGCGAACACTGAAGCTTTCTTT. Translated, it gives CASTWANTEAFF. V is TRBV19 and J is TRBJ1-1, with unresolved D. This CDR3 comprises 12 residues. The V end lost 7 bases, the J end lost 1 base, and 7 bases lay between the germline ends. Germline loops: CDR1 LNHDA, CDR2 SQIVND (reference sequence).

The chain joins TRBV6-5 to TRBJ2-7; 7 bases are shared with TRBD2. Trimming at V came to 8 bases and at J to 0 bases, leaving 10 bases not matched to a gene. Germline V lookup: CDR1 MNHEY, CDR2 SVGAGI. There are 15 residues in the CDR3. The CDR3, as DNA: TGTGCCAGCTCCGCGGGAGTGCCAGCCTCCTACGAGCAGTACTTC. The encoded protein is CASSAGVPASYEQYF.

The V call is TRBV4-3, the J call TRBJ1-1, with D possibly being TRBD1 (5 bases). This CDR3 contains 13 residues. The germline CDR1 and CDR2 sequences are LGHNA and YSLEER. V lost 4 bases and J lost 10, with 16 bases in between. The chain's CDR3 is CASSPTSAGRAFF. The CDR3 DNA is TGCGCCAGCAGCCCCACCTCAGCAGGGCGAGCTTTCTTT.

The chain is built from TRBV5-1 and TRBJ1-1; perhaps TRBD1 as D (6 bases). Trimming left V 5 bases short and J 2 bases short, with 16 bases between. The germline CDR1 and CDR2 sequences are SGHRS and YFSETQ. The CDR3 is 15 residues long. CDR3: CASRSVRGENTEAFF. CDR3 bases: TGCGCCAGCAGGAGCGTCAGGGGAGAAAACACTGAAGCTTTCTTT.

The gene calls are TRBV10-3 and TRBJ1-2, with D possibly matching TRBD1 (6 bases). CDR3 length: 13 residues. The V end was cut by 5 bases, the J end by 7 bases, with 14 bases between. CDR1 is ENHRY and CDR2 is SYGVKD in the germline V gene. CDR3 sequence: CAISPLGALGYTF. The CDR3 DNA reads as TGTGCCATCAGTCCCCTGGGGGCGCTTGGCTACACCTTC.

The J gene is TRBJ2-5, the V gene TRBV11-2, with TRBD1 matching over 8 bases. Germline-derived CDR1 and CDR2 are SGHAT and FQNNGV. V was pared by 5 bases and J by 4 bases, with 3 bases of the junction left unmatched. The length of the CDR3 is 13 residues. The CDR3 DNA reads as TGTGCCAGCAGCACACAGGGGGGAGAGACCCAGTACTTC. Translating it yields CASSTQGGETQYF.

V and J are TRBV11-1 and TRBJ2-7; 7 bases align to TRBD1. The CDR3 has 13 amino acids. Germline V gene lookup returns CDR1 SGHAT and CDR2 FQDESV (reference sequence). The V segment lost 4 bases and the J segment 4 bases; nucleotides outside the gene matches: 4. The CDR3 spells CASSSDRIYEQYF. CDR3 coding DNA: TGTGCCAGCAGCTCGGACAGGATTTACGAGCAGTACTTC.

The rearrangement uses TRBV30 and TRBJ1-3; D uncertain. The CDR3 has 12 amino acids. Germline loops: CDR1 GTSNPN, CDR2 SVGIG (reference sequence). V lost 5 bases and J 2 bases, leaving 7 bases between the germline ends. The CDR3 DNA follows: TGTGCCTGGGTTGAGGCTGGAAACACCATATATTTT. As protein: CAWVEAGNTIYF.

The chain links TRBV30 to TRBJ2-7; TRBD1 agrees at 9 bases. With V trimmed by 1 base and J by 10 bases, 2 bases remained unmatched. This CDR3 has 11 amino acids. Germline CDR1 is GTSNPN and CDR2 is SVGIG (reference sequence). The CDR3 DNA reads as TGTGCCTGGAGTGCGGACAGGGGACAGTACTTC. Translated, it gives CAWSADRGQYF.

The chain uses TRBV21-1 and TRBJ2-1; the DNA was not used to check the table's D call, TRBD2. TRBV21-1 is described as a pseudogene. This CDR3 has 16 amino acids. CDR3 bases: TGTGCCAGCAGCAAAAGTAGCGGGAATATCTACAATGAGCAGTTCTTC. It codes for CASSKSSGNIYNEQFF.

V gene TRBV6-2 or TRBV6-3 combines with J gene TRBJ2-7; 10 bases fit TRBD2. The trim removed 6 bases at V and 5 bases at J, leaving 10 bases unmatched. The length of the CDR3 is 15 residues. Germline lookup yields CDR1 MNHEY and CDR2 SVGEGT. The CDR3 DNA reads TGTGCCAGCAGCTTAAAGCGGGGGGGCGAGGACGAGCAGTACTTC. Protein sequence: CASSLKRGGEDEQYF.

The chain uses TRBV5-4 and TRBJ2-2, with 8 bases aligning to TRBD2. Germline V CDR1 and CDR2: SGHNT, YYREEE (reference sequence). The trim removed 4 bases at V and 9 bases at J, leaving 14 bases unmatched. The CDR3 sequence is 16 residues long. CDR3 sequence reads: CASSPGGAGGFRELFF. Here the CDR3 DNA reads TGTGCCAGCAGCCCAGGAGGGGCGGGGGGATTCAGGGAGCTGTTTTTT.

Regarding this clone: As the CDR3 is not closed by the conserved phenylalanine or tryptophan, this likely results from a read error. The chain couples TRBV11-2 to TRBJ1-6; a possible D gene is TRBD1 (6 bases). CDR3 size: 14 residues. Germline V gene sequence: CDR1 SGHAT, CDR2 FQNNGV. V was cut by 1 base and J by 9 bases, with 10 bases left in between. The CDR3 loop reads CASSLGTGISPLHL. The CDR3 coding sequence is TGTGCCAGCAGCTTAGGAACAGGGATTTCACCCCTCCACCTT.

The count of this clone is one. The chain joins TRBV7-2 to TRBJ2-3; 9 nucleotides agree with TRBD2. V lost 5 bases and J lost 6; bases outside the gene matches: 15. Germline V CDR1 and CDR2: SGHTA, FQGNSA. This CDR3 comprises 17 residues. The CDR3 nucleotides read TGTGCCAGCAGCACCGCCATGGCGGGGGGGCCTAAGGATACGCAGTATTTT. This encodes CASSTAMAGGPKDTQYF. Full variable domain (remainder filled in from reference TRBV7-2 and TRBJ2-3): GAGVSQSPSNKVTEKGKDVELRCDPISGHTALYWYRQSLGQGLEFLIYFQGNSAPDKSGLPSDRFSAERTGGSVSTLTIQRTQQEDSAVYLCASSTAMAGGPKDTQYFGPGTRLTVL.

The chain carries TRBV5-5 and TRBJ1-1; 10 nucleotides match TRBD1. Germline CDR1 SGHKS, CDR2 YYEKEE (reference sequence). J lost 5 bases, V lost 4 bases, and 5 bases had no gene match. This CDR3 is built from 14 residues. The CDR3 reads CASSPGQGFTEAFF. CDR3 nucleotide sequence: TGTGCCAGCAGCCCGGGACAGGGGTTTACTGAAGCTTTCTTT.

V gene TRBV19 combines with J gene TRBJ1-2; D remains ambiguous. This CDR3 has 15 amino acids. Trimming removed 2 bases at V and 2 bases at J, with 12 bases between. The germline V gene encodes CDR1 LNHDA and CDR2 SQIVND (reference sequence). The CDR3 DNA sequence: TGTGCCAGTAGTATAAGCCTAGCAACAAACTATGGCTACACCTTC. This encodes CASSISLATNYGYTF.

The chain joins TRBV6-2 or TRBV6-3 to TRBJ1-2; possible D gene TRBD1, 5 bases. The CDR3 is 14 residues long. Germline V gene sequence: CDR1 MNHEY, CDR2 SVGEGT. V lost 2 bases, J lost 4 bases, and 11 bases lay in between. This chain's CDR3 is CASSYAGVGYGYTF. In nucleotides, the CDR3 is TGTGCCAGCAGTTACGCGGGGGTTGGCTATGGCTACACCTTC.

The chain couples TRBV6-2 or TRBV6-3 to TRBJ2-2, with 8 bases matching TRBD1. This CDR3 region has 16 residues. The J segment lost 5 bases and the V segment lost 1 base, leaving 6 bases of the junction unmatched. CDR1 and CDR2 from the germline V gene are MNHEY and SVGEGT. In DNA, the CDR3 is TGTGCCAGCAGTTACTTTGGGACAGGAATGACCGGGGAGCTGTTTTTT. Its translation is CASSYFGTGMTGELFF.

This clone has a handful of counts. This chain uses TRBV5-4 with TRBJ2-1; 10 nucleotides agree with TRBD2. The ends lost 1 base at V and 7 bases at J; junction bases unmatched: 5. The CDR3 runs to 15 residues. From germline, CDR1 is SGHNT and CDR2 YYREEE (reference sequence). The chain's CDR3 is CASSLRSGGWNEQFF. The CDR3, as DNA: TGTGCCAGCAGCTTGCGTAGCGGGGGGTGGAATGAGCAGTTCTTC.

The chain carries TRBV7-9 and TRBJ2-1; 12 bases line up with TRBD2. Germline values: CDR1 SEHNR, CDR2 FQNEAQ (reference sequence). The V gene end was trimmed by 6 bases and the J gene end by 15 bases; junction bases not matched to a gene: 15. CDR3 length equals 15 residues. CDR3 in amino acids: CASSGLAGSLTMWFF. The CDR3 nucleotides read TGTGCCAGCAGTGGACTAGCGGGGAGTCTAACGATGTGGTTCTTC.

This clone has a single count. The chain links TRBV6-1 to TRBJ1-2; no clear D gene. The CDR3 runs to 12 residues. Germline CDR1 MNHNS, CDR2 SASEGT. V lost 1 base and J 8 bases, leaving 8 bases between the germline ends. CDR3 in amino acids: CASSEGSRGYTF. CDR3 DNA: TGTGCCAGCAGTGAAGGCAGTCGCGGCTACACCTTC.

The chain joins TRBV5-1 to TRBJ2-1, with 7 bases identical to TRBD2. Losses at the gene ends were 4 bases for V and 5 bases for J; bases not matched to a gene: 9. Germline V gives CDR1 SGHRS, CDR2 YFSETQ. The CDR3 covers 15 residues. CDR3 DNA: TGCGCCAGCAGCCGGGGCCAGCGGGGAAACAATGAGCAGTTCTTC. Protein product: CASSRGQRGNNEQFF. The whole variable domain, filled in from reference TRBV5-1 and TRBJ2-1, reads KAGVTQTPRYLIKTRGQQVTLSCSPISGHRSVSWYQQTPGQGLQFLFEYFSETQRNKGNFPGRFSGRQFSNSRSEMNVSTLELGDSALYLCASSRGQRGNNEQFFGPGTRLTVL.

J is TRBJ2-5 and V is TRBV3-1 (or the pseudogene TRBV3-2); maybe TRBD2 (6 bases). V lost 1 base and J 5 bases, leaving 14 bases between the germline ends. CDR1 is LGHDT, CDR2 YNNKEL, per germline (reference sequence). The CDR3 totals 15 residues. The CDR3 sequence is CASSQGGGAVETQYF. CDR3 DNA: TGTGCCAGCAGCCAAGGGGGCGGGGCCGTGGAGACCCAGTACTTC.